These T cell receptor beta chains were read from a single sample in a study of cytomegalovirus exposure and HLA in healthy donors. Method: immunoSEQ multiplex PCR; TCRdb's copy keeps in-frame clones and lacks some. The profile shows over 150,000 clones, more than 65% of them singletons. The sequenced sample was PBMCs. All receptors derive from a woman aged 40 to 49 in good health and CMV-seropositive. CDR3s include the opening cysteine and the closing phenylalanine or tryptophan. A D gene is named only where the DNA matches it firmly. Clone size appears in some rows only: once, few, many, or a class for an expanded clone.

abundance: .; len: 17; d_gene: TRBD2; j_gene: TRBJ2-1; v_gene: TRBV27; CDR3aa: CASRPPWSGSSYNEQFF; CDR3nt: TGTGCCAGCAGGCCGCCGTGGAGCGGGAGCTCCTACAATGAGCAGTTCTTC
abundance: once; len: 14; d_gene: .; j_gene: TRBJ1-1; v_gene: TRBV6-6; CDR3aa: CASSWELANTEAFF; CDR3nt: TGTGCCAGCAGCTGGGAGTTGGCCAACACTGAAGCTTTCTTT
abundance: .; len: 15; d_gene: TRBD1; j_gene: TRBJ2-1; v_gene: TRBV7-9; CDR3aa: CASSEDRGLSNEQFF; CDR3nt: TGTGCCAGCAGCGAGGACAGGGGGCTTTCCAATGAGCAGTTCTTC
abundance: once; len: 18; d_gene: .; j_gene: TRBJ1-5; v_gene: TRBV27; CDR3aa: CASSNSAPGTLNNQPQNF; CDR3nt: TGTGCCAGCAGTAACTCAGCACCAGGGACACTTAACAATCAGCCCCAGAATTTT
abundance: .; len: 13; d_gene: .; j_gene: TRBJ1-1; v_gene: TRBV7-9; CDR3aa: CASSLTQTGEAFF; CDR3nt: TGTGCCAGCAGCCTAACCCAGACAGGCGAAGCTTTCTTT
abundance: .; len: 14; d_gene: .; j_gene: TRBJ1-5; v_gene: TRBV19; CDR3aa: CASSSRDNNQPQHF; CDR3nt: TGTGCCAGTAGTTCCCGGGACAACAATCAGCCCCAGCATTTT
abundance: .; len: 13; d_gene: .; j_gene: TRBJ2-7; v_gene: TRBV9; CDR3aa: CASSAYRDDEQYF; CDR3nt: TGTGCCAGCAGCGCTTACAGGGACGACGAGCAGTACTTC
abundance: .; len: 18; d_gene: TRBD2; j_gene: TRBJ2-2; v_gene: TRBV4-2; CDR3aa: CASSPRRASGRSGEELFF; CDR3nt: TGTGCCAGCAGCCCGCGGCGGGCTAGCGGGAGGTCCGGGGAGGAGCTGTTTTTT
abundance: .; len: 16; d_gene: TRBD1; j_gene: TRBJ1-5; v_gene: TRBV18; CDR3aa: CASSPPLQGDFQPQHF; CDR3nt: TGTGCCAGCTCACCACCGCTCCAGGGGGATTTTCAGCCCCAGCATTTT
abundance: .; len: 13; d_gene: .; j_gene: TRBJ2-1; v_gene: TRBV11-3; CDR3aa: CASSRGAGSEQFF; CDR3nt: TGTGCCAGCAGCCGGGGGGCCGGGAGTGAGCAGTTCTTC
abundance: few; len: 17; d_gene: .; j_gene: TRBJ1-2; v_gene: TRBV10-2; CDR3aa: CASSAAGSLLPPYGYTF; CDR3nt: TGCGCCAGCAGTGCGGCAGGGTCCCTATTACCGCCCTATGGCTACACCTTC
abundance: .; len: 13; d_gene: .; j_gene: TRBJ2-2; v_gene: TRBV27; CDR3aa: CASSFGGSGELFF; CDR3nt: TGTGCCAGCAGTTTCGGGGGAAGCGGGGAGCTGTTTTTT
abundance: .; len: 14; d_gene: TRBD1; j_gene: TRBJ1-1; v_gene: TRBV5-1; CDR3aa: CASIGQGASDEAFF; CDR3nt: TGCGCCAGCATTGGACAGGGGGCTTCCGATGAAGCTTTCTTT
abundance: .; len: 15; d_gene: TRBD2; j_gene: TRBJ2-7; v_gene: TRBV9; CDR3aa: CASSVGSGSAHEQYF; CDR3nt: TGTGCCAGCAGCGTAGGTAGCGGGAGCGCCCACGAGCAGTACTTC
abundance: .; len: 14; d_gene: .; j_gene: TRBJ2-3; v_gene: TRBV28; CDR3aa: CASTLRPEVDTQYF; CDR3nt: TGTGCCAGCACCCTCCGCCCGGAGGTAGATACGCAGTATTTT
abundance: .; len: 14; d_gene: .; j_gene: TRBJ2-3; v_gene: TRBV7-8; CDR3aa: CASSLAPGADTQYF; CDR3nt: TGTGCCAGCAGCTTAGCGCCAGGGGCAGATACGCAGTATTTT
abundance: few; len: 15; d_gene: .; j_gene: TRBJ2-1; v_gene: TRBV11-2; CDR3aa: CASSFSQTDRPEQFF; CDR3nt: TGTGCCAGCAGCTTCTCCCAGACCGACAGGCCAGAGCAGTTCTTC
abundance: .; len: 15; d_gene: TRBD1; j_gene: TRBJ1-6; v_gene: TRBV5-6; CDR3aa: CASSTGQGRNSPLHF; CDR3nt: TGTGCCAGCAGCACGGGACAGGGAAGGAATTCACCCCTCCACTTT